The 9 T cell receptor beta chains presented below share a single source sample, sequenced in a study of siplizumab effects on memory and regulatory T cells. Assay: immunoSEQ multiplex PCR; the TCRdb copy retains only in-frame clones and omits some. Of about 69,000 clones in the sample, approximately 88% were seen once. Sequencing was carried out using Tregs sorted from blood. These receptors all stem from a human donor in good health.

This chain links TRBV6-5 with TRBJ1-1; D gene uncertain. CDR1 and CDR2 (germline): MNHEY, SVGAGI. The CDR3 has 13 amino acids. Trimming shortened V by 6 bases and J by 3 bases, and 11 bases separated the two germline ends. CDR3 sequence (DNA): TGTGCCAGCAGGGACCGGGAACACACTGAAGCTTTCTTT. Protein product: CASRDREHTEAFF.

This clone was detected only once. J is TRBJ1-2 and V is TRBV7-2; D perhaps matches TRBD1 (6 bases). Trimming shortened V by 5 bases and J by 5 bases, and 15 bases separated the two germline ends. Germline V gene data show CDR1 as SGHTA and CDR2 as FQGNSA. The CDR3 is made up of 14 amino acids. The CDR3 DNA follows: TGTGCCAGCAGCCCGCCCGGACAGACGTATGGCTACACCTTC. This gives the protein CASSPPGQTYGYTF.

The rearrangement uses TRBV5-1 and TRBJ1-1, with unresolved D. V shed 4 bases and J shed 3 bases, with 13 bases lying between them. The CDR3 runs 14 residues. Germline CDR1 SGHRS, CDR2 YFSETQ. The CDR3 sequence: CASSLRTQDTEAFF. The CDR3 DNA reads TGCGCCAGCAGCCTACGGACGCAGGACACTGAAGCTTTCTTT.

The chain combines TRBV28 with TRBJ2-4; D perhaps matches TRBD2 (6 bases). The CDR3 length is 16 residues. The V end was cut by 5 bases, the J end by 1 base, with 15 bases between. Germline V gene sequence: CDR1 MDHEN, CDR2 SYDVKM. Here the CDR3 reads CASSKGGRGAKNIQYF. CDR3 coding DNA: TGTGCCAGCAGTAAAGGAGGGCGAGGGGCCAAAAACATTCAGTACTTC.

The rearrangement joins TRBV27 to TRBJ2-1, with 8 bases fitting TRBD1. The CDR3 loop spans 14 amino acids. V was clipped by 5 bases and J by 2 bases; unmatched bases: 2. Germline V lookup: CDR1 MNHEY, CDR2 SMNVEV (reference sequence). In DNA, the CDR3 is TGTGCCAGCAGTCGGACAGGGCCCTACAATGAGCAGTTCTTC. As protein: CASSRTGPYNEQFF.

This clone was seen just once. The V and J genes are TRBV21-1 and TRBJ2-5. TRBV21-1 is given as a pseudogene. This CDR3 comprises 13 residues. CDR3 coding DNA: TGTGCCAGCAGCTTTACGTACCAAGAGACCCAGTACTTC. This codes for CASSFTYQETQYF.

This clone was seen once. The chain has TRBV27 and TRBJ2-2; 8 bases match TRBD2. Germline assignment: CDR1 MNHEY and CDR2 SMNVEV (reference sequence). This CDR3 has 15 residues. V lost 6 bases, J lost 5 bases, and 8 bases stayed unmatched. CDR3: CASSRSGIFTGELFF. As DNA, the CDR3 is TGTGCCAGCAGCCGTAGCGGGATCTTTACCGGGGAGCTGTTTTTT.

The J gene is TRBJ2-1, the V gene TRBV5-8, with D uncertain. This CDR3 comprises 16 residues. Germline values: CDR1 SGHTS, CDR2 YDEGEE. Trimming stripped 0 bases from V and 0 bases from J, with 10 bases between. CDR3 DNA: TGTGCCAGCAGCTTGGAAGCACCTAGCTCCTACAATGAGCAGTTCTTC. It translates to CASSLEAPSSYNEQFF.

The chain uses TRBV5-1 and TRBJ2-7; the D gene is possibly TRBD2 (6 bases). V lost 1 base to trimming and J lost 2 bases, with 13 bases between them. This CDR3 contains 15 residues. CDR1 is SGHRS and CDR2 is YFSETQ in the germline V gene. The CDR3 DNA is TGCGCCAGCAGCTTGACCGGGACTGGCACCTACGAGCAGTACTTC. This codes for CASSLTGTGTYEQYF.